One sample yielded the 25 T cell receptor beta chains listed below, sequenced in a study of a mutant IDH1 vaccine in newly diagnosed glioma. Their antigens are not known. Sequencing used immunoSEQ multiplex PCR; TCRdb keeps in-frame clones, though not all of them. This table has about 60,000 clones, about four fifths appearing once. Stated time point: week 11, during vaccination. A 20-mer mutant IDH1 peptide at 300 ug was injected subcutaneously with topical imiquimod. The specimen was PBMCs, collected from a glioma patient whose treatment included an IDH1 peptide vaccine. Receptors originate from a man in his thirties or forties with glioma.

This rearrangement joins TRBV5-1 to TRBJ2-7; 11 nucleotides line up with TRBD2. Germline V CDR1 and CDR2: SGHRS, YFSETQ. V was clipped by 1 base and J by 2 bases; unmatched bases: 5. The CDR3 sequence is 16 residues long. CDR3 region: CASSLTSGGLTYEQYF. CDR3 in DNA: TGCGCCAGCAGCTTGACTAGCGGGGGCCTAACCTACGAGCAGTACTTC.

V gene TRBV27 combines with J gene TRBJ1-6; 7 nucleotides match TRBD1. V shed 4 bases, J shed 7 bases, and the junction held 4 bases outside the gene matches. This CDR3 comprises 14 residues. Per the germline V gene, CDR1 is MNHEY and CDR2 is SMNVEV (reference sequence). The CDR3 DNA reads TGTGCCAGCAGTTCTCAGGGGGGGAATTCACCCCTCCACTTT. Translated, it gives CASSSQGGNSPLHF.

This chain links TRBV4-3 with TRBJ2-7; 8 nucleotides align to TRBD1. This CDR3 has 14 residues. The germline gives CDR1 LGHNA, CDR2 YSLEER. V shed 1 base, J shed 6 bases, and the junction held 5 bases outside the gene matches. The CDR3 protein is CASSQADRVGEQYF. CDR3 sequence (DNA): TGCGCCAGCAGCCAAGCGGACAGGGTCGGCGAGCAGTACTTC.

This clone was seen only once. The V and J genes are TRBV9 and TRBJ1-4; unclear D gene. Germline CDR1 SGDLS, CDR2 YYNGEE. This CDR3 spans 15 amino acids. Trimming took off 3 bases at V and 7 bases at J, with 16 bases between the two ends. CDR3 in amino acids: CASSAGGGSGEKLFF. CDR3 bases: TGTGCCAGCAGCGCCGGAGGAGGGTCGGGTGAAAAACTGTTTTTT.

The chain employs TRBV6-1 and TRBJ2-7; TRBD2 is a possible D gene (6 bases). Trimming pared 1 base from V and 2 bases from J, leaving 9 bases between. The CDR3 extends over 14 amino acids. Germline V gives CDR1 MNHNS, CDR2 SASEGT. In DNA, the CDR3 is TGTGCCAGCAGTGAAGTTAGCGGCCCCTACGAGCAGTACTTC. Amino acids: CASSEVSGPYEQYF.

This clone was recorded a few times. The chain joins TRBV19 to TRBJ1-5; D is uncertain. Per germline, CDR1 LNHDA and CDR2 SQIVND (reference sequence). V was clipped by 1 base and J by 3 bases, with 7 bases between them. The CDR3 totals 14 residues. In DNA form, the CDR3 reads TGTGCCAGTAGTATAGGGACGGTCAATCAGCCCCAGCATTTT. Protein sequence: CASSIGTVNQPQHF.

V gene TRBV7-2 combines with J gene TRBJ1-5, with TRBD1 as a possible D gene (5 bases). Looked up from germline, CDR1 is SGHTA and CDR2 is FQGNSA. This CDR3 contains 15 residues. The V end was cut by 7 bases, the J end by 0 bases, with 13 bases between. The CDR3 bases are TGTGCCAGCACCGACAGCCTGTATAGCAATCAGCCCCAGCATTTT. Protein sequence: CASTDSLYSNQPQHF.

The rearrangement uses TRBV5-1 and TRBJ2-5; possibly TRBD2 for D (6 bases). The CDR3 contains 15 residues. Germline V gene sequence: CDR1 SGHRS, CDR2 YFSETQ. Between the trimmed V and J ends, which lost 3 bases and 0 bases, there was a span of 12 bases. Here the CDR3 DNA reads TGCGCCAGCAGCTACGCGCGGGGAAACCAAGAGACCCAGTACTTC. Protein sequence: CASSYARGNQETQYF. Complete variable domain (other parts from reference TRBV5-1 and TRBJ2-5): KAGVTQTPRYLIKTRGQQVTLSCSPISGHRSVSWYQQTPGQGLQFLFEYFSETQRNKGNFPGRFSGRQFSNSRSEMNVSTLELGDSALYLCASSYARGNQETQYFGPGTRLLVL.

The gene calls are TRBV15 and TRBJ2-5; either TRBD1 or TRBD2 may fit D (6 bases each). This CDR3 spans 14 amino acids. The germline gives CDR1 LNHNV, CDR2 YYDKDF (reference sequence). V dropped 5 bases and J dropped 4 bases, with 14 bases sitting between them. This chain's CDR3 is CATSPTGGRETQYF. In DNA, the CDR3 is TGTGCCACCAGCCCGACCGGGGGCAGAGAGACCCAGTACTTC.

The V and J genes are TRBV27 and TRBJ2-3; a possible D gene is TRBD2 (5 bases). V lost 2 bases and J 2 bases, leaving 14 bases between the germline ends. The CDR3 contains 16 residues. Germline V gives CDR1 MNHEY, CDR2 SMNVEV (reference sequence). CDR3 nucleotides: TGTGCCAGCAGTTTAAAGCGACTACCTTCCACAGATACGCAGTATTTT. Its translation: CASSLKRLPSTDTQYF.

V gene TRBV9 combines with J gene TRBJ1-2; D is ambiguous. This CDR3 spans 13 amino acids. Germline CDR1 reads SGDLS; CDR2 reads YYNGEE. V lost 0 bases and J lost 4, with 7 bases in between. CDR3 in amino acids: CASSVVESYGYTF. In nucleotides, the CDR3 is TGTGCCAGCAGCGTAGTCGAGAGCTATGGCTACACCTTC.

This chain links TRBV30 with TRBJ1-1; TRBD1 agrees at 9 bases. V was pared by 2 bases and J by 11 bases, with 12 bases of the junction left unmatched. The CDR3 covers 14 residues. Germline CDR1 is GTSNPN and CDR2 is SVGIG (reference sequence). CDR3 protein: CAWSPGGDRVKAFF. CDR3 nucleotide sequence: TGTGCCTGGAGTCCTGGCGGGGACAGGGTTAAGGCTTTCTTT.

The chain joins TRBV28 to TRBJ1-2, with D possibly TRBD1 on 6 matching bases. The germline V and J ends were trimmed by 4 bases and 8 bases, with 14 bases remaining between them. Per the germline V gene, CDR1 is MDHEN and CDR2 is SYDVKM. The CDR3 length is 13 residues. CDR3 protein: CASSSQGGWGYTF. Written as DNA, the CDR3 is TGTGCCAGCAGTTCCCAAGGGGGATGGGGCTACACCTTC.

The rearrangement uses TRBV4-3 and TRBJ1-5; D gene uncertain. The V gene's germline CDR1 is LGHNA and CDR2 YSLEER. The CDR3 has 13 residues. Trimming shortened V by 0 bases and J by 4 bases, and 4 bases separated the two germline ends. CDR3 in amino acids: CASSQDLNQPQHF. CDR3 DNA: TGCGCCAGCAGCCAAGATTTAAATCAGCCCCAGCATTTT.

The chain carries TRBV5-4 and TRBJ1-2; 8 bases map to TRBD1. J gave up 5 bases and V 4 bases, and 10 bases lay outside the gene matches. This CDR3 has 15 residues. Germline loops: CDR1 SGHNT, CDR2 YYREEE (reference sequence). Written as DNA, the CDR3 is TGTGCCAGCAGCACCCGGACAGGGAGCCCGTATGGCTACACCTTC. Its protein product is CASSTRTGSPYGYTF.

The rearrangement joins TRBV7-3 to TRBJ2-7, with 9 bases aligning to TRBD2. From germline, CDR1 is SGHTA and CDR2 FQGTGA. Trimming cost V 0 bases and J 3 bases; bases outside gene matches: 3. There are 15 residues in the CDR3. CDR3 in DNA: TGTGCCAGCAGCTTAACTAGCGGGAGTAGCTACGAGCAGTACTTC. Translation gives CASSLTSGSSYEQYF.

The V call is TRBV27, the J call TRBJ2-1; maybe TRBD2 (5 bases). CDR1 and CDR2 (germline): MNHEY, SMNVEV (reference sequence). V was clipped by 7 bases and J by 6 bases, with 22 bases between them. This CDR3 comprises 16 residues. The CDR3 DNA reads TGTGCCAGCACCATCGGAGGCCCCGGCGGGTTCAATGAGCAGTTCTTC. Translating it yields CASTIGGPGGFNEQFF.

The chain uses TRBV7-2 and TRBJ1-1; D is unresolved. The CDR3 covers 16 residues. Trimming removed 2 bases at V and 4 bases at J, with 17 bases between. CDR1 and CDR2 from the germline V gene are SGHTA and FQGNSA. CDR3 in amino acids: CASSLRGQVPSTEAFF. The CDR3 DNA follows: TGTGCCAGCAGCTTAAGAGGGCAGGTCCCGAGCACTGAAGCTTTCTTT.

V and J are TRBV6-1 and TRBJ2-7; no definite D call. Deletions cut 4 bases from V and 2 bases from J, with 6 bases between. This CDR3 is 12 amino acids long. Germline V CDR1 and CDR2: MNHNS, SASEGT. CDR3 loop: CASSAGPYEQYF. CDR3 sequence (DNA): TGTGCCAGCAGTGCGGGTCCCTACGAGCAGTACTTC.

This clone was picked up one time. V and J are TRBV11-3 and TRBJ2-2; D is uncertain. CDR1 and CDR2 from the germline V gene are SGHNT and YENEEA. CDR3 length: 16 amino acids. V lost 5 bases and J lost 6, with 19 bases in between. The CDR3 loop is CASSPRGSSYAGELFF. The CDR3, as DNA: TGTGCCAGCAGCCCCCGAGGTAGCTCCTACGCCGGGGAGCTGTTTTTT.

The CDR3 region has the DNA TGTGCCAGCAGTCTAACAGGGCTCTATGGCTACACCTTC. Translating gives CASSLTGLYGYTF. The gene calls are TRBV27 and TRBJ1-2, with D tentatively TRBD1 (6 bases). The CDR3 has 13 amino acids. V was cut by 5 bases and J by 4 bases, with 11 bases left in between. CDR1 and CDR2 from the germline V gene are MNHEY and SMNVEV (reference sequence).

The chain joins TRBV27 to TRBJ1-5; the D gene is possibly TRBD1 (5 bases). Germline V lookup: CDR1 MNHEY, CDR2 SMNVEV (reference sequence). Between the trimmed V and J ends, which lost 6 bases and 3 bases, there was a span of 21 bases. The CDR3 length is 17 residues. The CDR3 loop is CASSPEPPGKDNQPQHF. The CDR3 DNA sequence: TGTGCCAGCAGCCCAGAACCCCCAGGGAAGGACAATCAGCCCCAGCATTTT.

V usage is TRBV27 and J usage is TRBJ2-2; D possibly matches TRBD1 or TRBD2 (7 bases each). Germline values: CDR1 MNHEY, CDR2 SMNVEV (reference sequence). This CDR3 region has 15 residues. The V end was cut by 4 bases, the J end by 6 bases, with 15 bases between. CDR3 nucleotide sequence: TGTGCCAGCAGTTCCCAGGGGGGGGTAGCCGGGGAGCTGTTTTTT. Its protein is CASSSQGGVAGELFF.

This CDR3 is CASSWLGEWAHEQYF. In DNA, the CDR3 is TGTGCCAGCAGCTGGTTGGGGGAATGGGCCCACGAGCAGTACTTC. V usage is TRBV7-9 and J usage is TRBJ2-7; tentatively, D is TRBD1 or TRBD2 (5 bases each). CDR3 size: 15 residues. V lost 4 bases, J lost 5 bases, and 18 bases lay in between. CDR1 and CDR2 from the germline V gene are SEHNR and FQNEAQ (reference sequence).

The rearrangement joins TRBV2 to TRBJ2-2; no clear D gene. Trimming took off 6 bases at V and 4 bases at J, with 12 bases between the two ends. Germline V gives CDR1 SNHLY, CDR2 FYNNEI. There are 14 residues in the CDR3. The CDR3 region is CASRENPSTGELFF. The CDR3 nucleotides read TGTGCCAGCAGGGAGAACCCGAGCACCGGGGAGCTGTTTTTT.